Below, 24 T cell receptor beta chains from the same sample are listed, as sequenced in a study of shared clonotypes between healthy human individuals. This table comes from immunoSEQ multiplex PCR, and its TCRdb copy is limited to in-frame clones, with some not included. The data hold over 2 million clones, with around 95% observed a single time. The sequencing sample was made of naive CD4+ T cells sorted from blood. Subset here: CD45RA+ positively selected. The source of these receptors is a man aged 18 to 30 in good health.

This rearrangement joins TRBV6-5 to TRBJ2-3, with TRBD2 matching 7 bases. The V and J ends lost 4 bases and 5 bases, in that order; junction bases with no gene match: 9. The germline V gene encodes CDR1 MNHEY and CDR2 SVGAGI. CDR3 length: 15 residues. The DNA of the CDR3 is TGTGCCAGCAGTTTTGGGACTGGGGGGGTAGATACGCAGTATTTT. This encodes CASSFGTGGVDTQYF.

As DNA, the CDR3 is TGTGCCAGCCAACTAGTAACCGAGCAGTACTTC. This gives the protein CASQLVTEQYF. The genes are TRBV2 and TRBJ2-7; tentative D call: TRBD2 (5 bases). The V end lost 8 bases, the J end lost 6 bases, and 11 bases lay between the germline ends. There are 11 residues in the CDR3. Germline-derived CDR1 and CDR2 are SNHLY and FYNNEI.

V is TRBV29-1 and J is TRBJ2-2; either TRBD1 or TRBD2 may fit D (6 bases each). Germline V gene data show CDR1 as SQVTM and CDR2 as ANQGSEA. The CDR3 length is 15 residues. Trimming removed 4 bases from V and 1 base from J, with 13 bases in between. The CDR3 here is CSVVGGRGNTGELFF. The CDR3 nucleotides are TGCAGCGTTGTAGGGGGGCGCGGGAACACCGGGGAGCTGTTTTTT.

V gene TRBV28 combines with J gene TRBJ1-4; 11 bases fit TRBD1. The V segment lost 2 bases and the J segment 3 bases; nucleotides outside the gene matches: 5. Germline V gives CDR1 MDHEN, CDR2 SYDVKM. The CDR3 runs 17 residues. The CDR3 nucleotides read TGTGCCAGCAGTTTAGGGGACAGGGGGGGAGCTAATGAAAAACTGTTTTTT. Its translation is CASSLGDRGGANEKLFF. Drawing the rest from reference TRBV28 and TRBJ1-4, the complete variable domain is DVKVTQSSRYLVKRTGEKVFLECVQDMDHENMFWYRQDPGLGLRLIYFSYDVKMKEKGDIPEGYSVSREKKERFSLILESASTNQTSMYLCASSLGDRGGANEKLFFGSGTQLSVL.

The V gene is TRBV10-3, the J gene TRBJ2-7; the D gene is possibly TRBD2 (7 bases). Germline loops: CDR1 ENHRY, CDR2 SYGVKD. The V gene lost 10 bases and the J gene lost 0 bases, with 13 bases spanning the gap. The CDR3 is 13 residues long. The CDR3 DNA follows: TGTGCCACCGGGGGGCGAAGCTCCTACGAGCAGTACTTC. It translates to CATGGRSSYEQYF.

This chain connects TRBV2 to TRBJ2-1; D might be TRBD1 (5 bases). Trimming pared 4 bases from V and 8 bases from J, leaving 18 bases between. Germline CDR1 is SNHLY and CDR2 is FYNNEI. The CDR3 extends over 15 amino acids. The CDR3 sequence: CASSGWTKDQDEQFF. The DNA of the CDR3 is TGTGCCAGCAGTGGGTGGACAAAGGACCAGGATGAGCAGTTCTTC.

The J gene is TRBJ1-1, the V gene TRBV5-6; D remains ambiguous. There are 13 residues in the CDR3. Germline V gives CDR1 SGHDT, CDR2 YYEEEE. V gave up 2 bases and J gave up 1 base, with 6 bases separating them. CDR3 residues: CASSFRGNTEAFF. The CDR3, as DNA: TGTGCCAGCAGCTTCAGAGGGAACACTGAAGCTTTCTTT.

The V call is TRBV11-2, the J call TRBJ2-3; the match to TRBD2 covers 12 bases. Germline trimming cut 4 bases from V and 0 bases from J; bases unmatched to any gene: 2. CDR1 and CDR2 (germline): SGHAT, FQNNGV. The CDR3 runs to 16 residues. Here the CDR3 DNA reads TGTGCCAGCAGCTACGGACTAGCGGGGAGCACAGATACGCAGTATTTT. It is translated as CASSYGLAGSTDTQYF.

The chain employs TRBV27 and TRBJ2-1; TRBD2 agrees at 11 bases. The J segment lost 4 bases and the V segment lost 6 bases, leaving 2 bases of the junction unmatched. The CDR3 has 14 amino acids. The germline V gene has CDR1 MNHEY and CDR2 SMNVEV (reference sequence). The CDR3 loop reads CASRGTSGYNEQFF. For the CDR3, the DNA is TGTGCCAGCAGGGGGACTAGCGGTTACAATGAGCAGTTCTTC.

The chain couples TRBV7-9 to TRBJ1-6; 8 bases align to TRBD1. Germline loops: CDR1 SEHNR, CDR2 FQNEAQ (reference sequence). Germline trimming cut 2 bases from V and 6 bases from J; bases unmatched to any gene: 3. The CDR3 is 15 amino acids. The CDR3 coding sequence is TGTGCCAGCAGCTTACGGACAGGGAGTAATTCACCCCTCCACTTT. Amino acid sequence: CASSLRTGSNSPLHF.

The rearrangement uses TRBV5-1 and TRBJ2-7; TRBD2 aligns across 14 bases. CDR3 length: 17 amino acids. The V and J ends lost 3 bases and 2 bases, in that order; junction bases with no gene match: 7. Per germline, CDR1 SGHRS and CDR2 YFSETQ. The CDR3 region is CASSSGLAGAGAYEQYF. The DNA for the CDR3 is TGCGCCAGCAGCTCGGGACTAGCGGGGGCCGGGGCCTACGAGCAGTACTTC.

The chain recombines TRBV6-5 with TRBJ2-1; D may be TRBD1 or TRBD2 (5 bases each). CDR3 length: 14 amino acids. Germline assignment: CDR1 MNHEY and CDR2 SVGAGI. Between the trimmed V and J ends, which lost 5 bases and 9 bases, there was a span of 17 bases. In DNA, the CDR3 is TGTGCCAGCAGTCAAGGGACGCTTTCGTCTGAGCAGTTCTTC. Translating it yields CASSQGTLSSEQFF.

V is TRBV5-1 and J is TRBJ1-4; D is unresolved. With 2 bases removed from V and 7 bases from J, the gap between germline ends came to 9 bases. The germline V gene encodes CDR1 SGHRS and CDR2 YFSETQ. The CDR3 is 13 amino acids. CDR3 nucleotide sequence: TGCGCCAGCAGCTTTAGGCCCTCTGAAAAACTGTTTTTT. Translating it yields CASSFRPSEKLFF.

For this clone: The junction and the germline gene differ at one end; a read error may be behind it. This CDR3 is CASSALGGIQETQYF. CDR3 coding DNA: TGTGCTAGCAGCGCCCTAGGCGGAATCCAAGAGACCCAGTACTTC. The chain carries TRBV7-7 and TRBJ2-5, with D uncertain. The CDR3 contains 15 residues. Germline lookup yields CDR1 SSHAT and CDR2 FNYEAQ (reference sequence).

The chain uses TRBV5-4 and TRBJ1-2; 7 bases map to TRBD1. Germline CDR1 and CDR2: SGHNT and YYREEE (reference sequence). V was clipped by 4 bases and J by 4 bases; unmatched bases: 10. The CDR3 is made up of 15 amino acids. CDR3 coding DNA: TGTGCCAGCAGCGTTGGGACAGCCGGCTTCTATGGCTACACCTTC. Translation: CASSVGTAGFYGYTF. Combining the CDR3 with reference TRBV5-4 and TRBJ1-2 gives the whole variable domain ETGVTQSPTHLIKTRGQQVTLRCSSQSGHNTVSWYQQALGQGPQFIFQYYREEENGRGNFPPRFSGLQFPNYSSELNVNALELDDSALYLCASSVGTAGFYGYTFGSGTRLTVV.

A note on this clone: With a much larger clone just one base away, this may be a read error. The genes are TRBV18 and TRBJ2-7, with D possibly TRBD1 on 6 matching bases. Germline CDR1 reads KGHSH; CDR2 reads LQKENI. This CDR3 comprises 13 residues. The CDR3: CASSPGTPYEQCF. CDR3 sequence (DNA): TGTGCCAGCTCACCGGGGACACCCTACGAGCAGTGCTTC.

The V call is TRBV7-2, the J call TRBJ2-6, with D uncertain. CDR1 and CDR2 from the germline V gene are SGHTA and FQGNSA. The CDR3 totals 15 residues. V was clipped by 5 bases and J by 0 bases, with 8 bases between them. The CDR3 sequence is CASSPGLSGANVLTF. As DNA, the CDR3 is TGTGCCAGCAGCCCCGGGCTCTCTGGGGCCAACGTCCTGACTTTC.

With regard to this clone: Different DNA sequences within this sample yield the same CDR3. The chain combines TRBV10-1 with TRBJ2-1, with 9 bases identical to TRBD2. V lost 0 bases and J lost 6; bases outside the gene matches: 3. The CDR3 is made up of 15 amino acids. CDR1 and CDR2 from the germline V gene are WNHNN and SYGVQD (reference sequence). CDR3 bases: TGCGCCAGCAGTGAGTCTAGCGGGGGTCGCAATGAGCAGTTCTTC. Protein: CASSESSGGRNEQFF.

This chain joins TRBV4-1 and TRBJ2-7, with D tentatively TRBD1 (5 bases). Trimming removed 3 bases at V and 3 bases at J, with 18 bases between. Germline assignment: CDR1 MGHRA and CDR2 YSYEKL. The CDR3 has 16 amino acids. CDR3 loop: CASSHIGALFFYEQYF. DNA for the CDR3: TGCGCCAGCAGCCATATAGGGGCCCTCTTTTTCTACGAGCAGTACTTC.

The chain joins TRBV30 to TRBJ2-3, with 14 nucleotides matching TRBD2. The CDR3 length is 20 residues. CDR1 and CDR2 (germline): GTSNPN, SVGIG (reference sequence). Trimming removed 2 bases from V and 3 bases from J; junction bases left unmatched: 16. CDR3 sequence (DNA): TGTGCCTGGAGTTCAGAGACTAGCGGGAGGGCCTCGGTAATAACAGATACGCAGTATTTT. This encodes CAWSSETSGRASVITDTQYF.

V is TRBV18 and J is TRBJ1-1, with TRBD1 identical over 9 bases. This CDR3 is 15 amino acids long. Germline CDR1 and CDR2: KGHSH and LQKENI. Germline trimming cut 4 bases from V and 1 base from J; bases unmatched to any gene: 4. CDR3 DNA: TGTGCCAGCTCACTACAGGGGGCGCCGAACACTGAAGCTTTCTTT. It codes for CASSLQGAPNTEAFF.

The rearrangement joins TRBV2 to TRBJ1-5; D unclear. Germline V CDR1 and CDR2: SNHLY, FYNNEI. The CDR3 covers 13 residues. Trimming removed 2 bases from V and 2 bases from J, with 4 bases in between. CDR3 sequence: CASSEIGNQPQHF. The CDR3 DNA is TGTGCCAGCAGTGAAATTGGCAATCAGCCCCAGCATTTT.

The chain carries TRBV27 and TRBJ2-7; D is unresolved. The CDR3 spans 13 residues. With 2 bases removed from V and 5 bases from J, the gap between germline ends came to 10 bases. From germline, CDR1 is MNHEY and CDR2 SMNVEV (reference sequence). The CDR3 nucleotides read TGTGCCAGCAGTTTACGTAGGTCTCACGAGCAGTACTTC. It encodes CASSLRRSHEQYF.

This clone was seen just once. This chain links TRBV5-6 with TRBJ2-4; 9 bases line up with TRBD1. Germline V gives CDR1 SGHDT, CDR2 YYEEEE. This CDR3 comprises 17 residues. Losses at the gene ends were 3 bases for V and 7 bases for J; bases not matched to a gene: 14. The CDR3 loop reads CASSYELGQGRGNIQYF. CDR3 in DNA: TGTGCCAGCAGCTACGAACTGGGACAGGGTAGGGGGAACATTCAGTACTTC.